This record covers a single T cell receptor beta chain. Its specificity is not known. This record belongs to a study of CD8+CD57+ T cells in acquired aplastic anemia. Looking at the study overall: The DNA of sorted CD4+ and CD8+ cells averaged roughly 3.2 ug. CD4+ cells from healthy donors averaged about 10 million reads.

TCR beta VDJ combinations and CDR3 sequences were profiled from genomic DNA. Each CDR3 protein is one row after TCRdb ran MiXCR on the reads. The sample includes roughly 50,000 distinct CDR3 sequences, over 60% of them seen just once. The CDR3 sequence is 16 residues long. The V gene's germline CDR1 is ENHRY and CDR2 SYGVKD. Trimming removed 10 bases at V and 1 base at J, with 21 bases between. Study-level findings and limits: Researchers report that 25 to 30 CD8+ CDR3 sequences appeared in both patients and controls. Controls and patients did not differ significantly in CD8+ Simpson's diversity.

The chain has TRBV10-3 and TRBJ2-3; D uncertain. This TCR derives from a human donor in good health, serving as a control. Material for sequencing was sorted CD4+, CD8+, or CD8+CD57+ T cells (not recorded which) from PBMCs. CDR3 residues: CATELEIGPGTDTQYF. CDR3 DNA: TGTGCCACGGAGTTGGAAATTGGCCCTGGCACAGATACGCAGTATTTT.